This T cell receptor beta chain was recorded in a study of CD8+ T cells in alopecia areata. RNA was isolated and reverse transcribed to cDNA, the sequencing template. The table came from immunoSEQ multiplex PCR; TCRdb's copy has only in-frame clones and leaves some out. The table records 50,000 to 70,000 clones, roughly 45% of them present only once. Samples from alopecia areata patients were lesional scalp punch biopsies and peripheral blood. Trimming took 8 bases from V and 5 from J; bases not matched to a gene: 4. The CDR3 has 14 amino acids. Germline-derived CDR1 and CDR2 are SGHTA and FQGTGA. Input material: NKG2D-low CD8+ T cells sorted from blood. The V and J genes are TRBV7-3 and TRBJ2-3; TRBD2 matches 13 bases. The sequence derives from a human donor with alopecia areata. The CDR3 loop reads CASSLAGGGDTQYF. The CDR3 DNA follows: TGTGCCAGCTCACTAGCGGGAGGGGGAGATACGCAGTATTTT. Drawing the rest from reference TRBV7-3 and TRBJ2-3, the complete variable domain is GAGVSQTPSNKVTEKGKYVELRCDPISGHTALYWYRQSLGQGPEFLIYFQGTGAADDSGLPNDRFFAVRPEGSVSTLKIQRTERGDSAVYLCASSLAGGGDTQYFGPGTRLTVL.